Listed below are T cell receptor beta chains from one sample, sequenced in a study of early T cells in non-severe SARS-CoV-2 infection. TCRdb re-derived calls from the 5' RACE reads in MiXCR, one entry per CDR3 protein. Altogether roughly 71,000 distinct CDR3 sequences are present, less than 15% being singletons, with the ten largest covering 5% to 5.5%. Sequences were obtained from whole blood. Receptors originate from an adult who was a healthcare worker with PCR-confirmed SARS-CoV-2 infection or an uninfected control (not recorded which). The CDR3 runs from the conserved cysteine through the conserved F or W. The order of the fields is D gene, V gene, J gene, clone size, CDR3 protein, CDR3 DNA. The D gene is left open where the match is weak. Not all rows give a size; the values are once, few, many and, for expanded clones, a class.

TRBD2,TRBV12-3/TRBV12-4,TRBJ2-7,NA,CASRPGLAGGYEQYF,TGTGCCAGCAGACCCGGACTAGCGGGGGGTTACGAGCAGTACTTC
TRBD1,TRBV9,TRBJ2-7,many,CASSVEGQGAREQYF,TGTGCCAGCAGCGTAGAGGGACAGGGGGCGAGAGAGCAGTACTTC
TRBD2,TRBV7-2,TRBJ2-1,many,CASSSIRLAETYNEQFF,TGTGCCAGCAGCTCAATCAGACTAGCGGAAACCTACAATGAGCAGTTCTTC
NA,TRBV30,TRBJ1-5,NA,CAWNHSRECWPQHF,TGTGCCTGGAACCACAGCCGGGAGTGTTGGCCCCAGCATTTT
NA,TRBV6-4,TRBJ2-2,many,CASSDSDTGELFF,TGTGCCAGCAGTGACTCGGACACCGGGGAGCTGTTTTTT
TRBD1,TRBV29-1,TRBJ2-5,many,CSVEARGRGETQYF,TGCAGCGTTGAGGCCAGGGGGCGCGGGGAGACCCAGTACTTC
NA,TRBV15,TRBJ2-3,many,CATRSQRETDTQYF,TGTGCCACCAGGTCCCAGCGTGAGACAGATACGCAGTATTTT
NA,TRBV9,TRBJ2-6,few,CASSGYGVSGANVLTF,TGTGCCAGCAGCGGATACGGCGTCTCTGGGGCCAACGTCCTGACTTTC
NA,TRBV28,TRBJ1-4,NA,CASRRIGARQEKLFF,TGTGCCAGCAGGCGGATTGGGGCGAGACAGGAAAAACTGTTTTTT
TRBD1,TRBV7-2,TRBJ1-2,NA,CASQGQIVTNYGYTF,TGTGCCAGCCAGGGACAGATTGTGACAAACTATGGCTACACCTTC
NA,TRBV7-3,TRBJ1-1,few,CASSLGGMNTEAFF,TGTGCCAGCAGCTTAGGTGGGATGAACACTGAAGCTTTCTTT
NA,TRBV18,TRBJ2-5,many,CASSPVEETQYF,TGTGCCAGCTCACCGGTGGAAGAGACCCAGTACTTC
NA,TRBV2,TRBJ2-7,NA,CASSEASSVGNQQYF,TGTGCCAGCAGTGAAGCTAGCTCAGTGGGGAATCAGCAGTACTTC
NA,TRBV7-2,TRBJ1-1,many,CASSFGDNLIVTEAFF,TGTGCCAGCAGCTTCGGGGACAACCTTATTGTCACTGAAGCTTTCTTT
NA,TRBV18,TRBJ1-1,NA,CASSQGQNTEAFF,TGTGCCAGCTCACAGGGGCAGAACACTGAAGCTTTCTTT
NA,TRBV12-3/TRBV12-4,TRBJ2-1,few,CASSLGGDVANEQFF,TGTGCCAGCAGTTTAGGTGGGGATGTGGCCAATGAGCAGTTCTTC
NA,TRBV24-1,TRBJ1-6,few,CATSDGRGSYNSPLHF,TGTGCCACCAGTGATGGACGTGGCTCCTATAATTCACCCCTCCACTTT
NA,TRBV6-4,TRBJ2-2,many,CASSRVRGTGELFF,TGTGCCAGCAGCCGCGTTAGGGGCACCGGGGAGCTGTTTTTT
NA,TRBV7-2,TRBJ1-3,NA,CASSDAHGNTIYF,TGTGCCAGCAGCGACGCCCATGGAAACACCATATATTTT
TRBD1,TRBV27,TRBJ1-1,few,CASSTRGQGNTEAFF,TGTGCCAGCAGTACCCGGGGACAGGGGAACACTGAAGCTTTCTTT
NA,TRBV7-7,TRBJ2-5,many,CASSWSKLGETQYF,TGTGCTAGCAGCTGGAGCAAACTTGGTGAGACCCAGTACTTC
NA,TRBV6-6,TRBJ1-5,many,CASSPRGNQPQHF,TGTGCCAGCAGCCCCAGGGGCAACCAGCCCCAGCATTTT
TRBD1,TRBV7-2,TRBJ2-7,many,CASSPAFGTVGYYEQYF,TGTGCCAGCAGCCCCGCCTTCGGGACAGTGGGTTACTACGAGCAGTACTTC
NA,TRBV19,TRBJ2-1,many,CASSIERAYNEQFF,TGTGCCAGTAGTATCGAGAGGGCCTACAATGAGCAGTTCTTC
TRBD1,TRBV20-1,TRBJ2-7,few,CSAITDRGAYEQYF,TGCAGTGCTATTACGGACAGGGGGGCATACGAGCAGTACTTC
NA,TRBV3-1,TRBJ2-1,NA,CASSRSVSGNNEQFF,TGTGCCAGCAGCCGATCGGTTAGCGGCAACAATGAGCAGTTCTTC
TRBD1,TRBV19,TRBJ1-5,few,CASSMPGQGFNQPQHF,TGTGCCAGTAGTATGCCGGGACAGGGCTTTAATCAGCCCCAGCATTTT
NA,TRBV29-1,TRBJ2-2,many,CSAAASNTGELFF,TGCAGCGCCGCAGCATCGAACACCGGGGAGCTGTTTTTT
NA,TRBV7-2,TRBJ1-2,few,CASSLETRINYGYTF,TGTGCCAGCAGCTTAGAAACCAGAATTAACTATGGCTACACCTTC
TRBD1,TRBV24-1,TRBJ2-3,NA,CVTSDGGQGAGDTQYF,TGTGTCACCAGTGATGGGGGACAGGGGGCCGGAGATACGCAGTATTTT
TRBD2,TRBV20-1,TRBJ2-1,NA,CSARGGSGGTSYNEQFF,TGCAGTGCTAGAGGAGGGAGCGGGGGGACATCCTACAATGAGCAGTTCTTC
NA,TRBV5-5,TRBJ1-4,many,CASRSAQGGNEKLFF,TGTGCCAGCAGATCGGCGCAGGGCGGAAATGAAAAACTGTTTTTT
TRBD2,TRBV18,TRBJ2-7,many,CASSPQGRAYEQYF,TGTGCCAGCTCACCACAGGGGAGGGCCTACGAGCAGTACTTC
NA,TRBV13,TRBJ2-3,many,CASSLGLADTQYF,TGTGCCAGCAGCTTAGGCCTCGCAGATACGCAGTATTTT
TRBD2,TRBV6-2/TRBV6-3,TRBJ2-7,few,CASSSGLHEQYF,TGTGCCAGTTCTAGCGGCCTCCACGAGCAGTACTTC
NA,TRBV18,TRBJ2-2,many,CASSLRTNTGELFF,TGTGCCAGCTCATTAAGGACTAACACCGGGGAGCTGTTTTTT
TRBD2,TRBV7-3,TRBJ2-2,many,CASSLPTSGGENTGELFF,TGTGCCAGCAGTCTCCCGACTAGCGGGGGGGAGAACACCGGGGAGCTGTTTTTT
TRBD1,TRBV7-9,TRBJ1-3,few,CASSLFWSGTVGFSGNTIYF,TGTGCCAGCAGCTTATTTTGGTCCGGGACAGTAGGTTTCTCTGGAAACACCATATATTTT
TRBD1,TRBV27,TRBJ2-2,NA,CASSHLQGAVGELFF,TGTGCCAGCAGTCACCTACAGGGGGCGGTCGGGGAGCTGTTTTTT
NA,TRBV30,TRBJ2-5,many,CAWSARGETQYF,TGTGCCTGGAGTGCCAGGGGAGAGACCCAGTACTTC
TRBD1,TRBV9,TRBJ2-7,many,CASSTRDSSYEQYF,TGTGCCAGCAGCACCCGGGACAGCTCCTACGAGCAGTACTTC
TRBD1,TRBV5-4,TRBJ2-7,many,CASSRGQGPNEQYF,TGTGCCAGCAGCCGCGGACAGGGGCCCAACGAGCAGTACTTC
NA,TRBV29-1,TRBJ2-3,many,CSVVFRGGKGFTDTQYF,TGCAGCGTTGTTTTTAGGGGCGGGAAGGGGTTTACAGATACGCAGTATTTT
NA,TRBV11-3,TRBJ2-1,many,CASSLSPSYNEQFF,TGTGCCAGCAGCTTATCGCCCTCCTACAATGAGCAGTTCTTC
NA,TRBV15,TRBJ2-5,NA,CATSRDWRETQYF,TGTGCCACCAGCAGAGATTGGCGGGAGACCCAGTACTTC
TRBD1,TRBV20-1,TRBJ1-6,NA,CSAPSRQGGNSPLHF,TGCAGTGCTCCATCTCGACAGGGGGGGAATTCACCCCTCCACTTT
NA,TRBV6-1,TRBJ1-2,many,CASSDGPPYGYTF,TGTGCCAGCAGTGACGGCCCCCCCTATGGCTACACCTTC
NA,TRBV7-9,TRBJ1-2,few,CASSSLGRNYGYTF,TGTGCCAGCAGCTCTCTTGGCCGTAACTATGGCTACACCTTC
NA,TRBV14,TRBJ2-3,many,CASSQLNTDTQYF,TGTGCCAGCAGCCAGCTTAACACAGATACGCAGTATTTT
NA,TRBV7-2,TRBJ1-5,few,CASSLGDQPQHF,TGTGCCAGCAGCTTAGGGGATCAGCCCCAGCATTTT
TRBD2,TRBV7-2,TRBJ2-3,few,CASSRRTSGIGGTQYF,TGTGCCAGCAGCCGAAGGACTAGCGGGATCGGTGGTACGCAGTATTTT
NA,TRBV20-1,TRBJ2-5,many,CSAREKGLTQYF,TGCAGTGCTAGAGAGAAGGGGCTGACCCAGTACTTC